This section outlines one T cell receptor (beta chain) sequence together with its context. The antigen is undetermined. The data stem from a study of cytomegalovirus exposure and HLA in healthy donors. The study, taken as a whole, reports: There were reportedly fewer N-insertions in an Asian-associated ancestry cluster than the approximately 670-donor mean, in a later analysis. When analyzed later, the rates of TCR association showed variation by HLA locus, with DRB1 the most and HLA-C the fewest. Most sequenced TCRs were rare (though some public TCRs occurred in many donors). Some V segments could not be told apart, so they were left out, TRBV6-2 and TRBV6-3 among them.

The PCR used 60 Vbeta and 13 Jbeta primers. Only in-frame clones appear in the TCRdb table, and some are missing; sequencing was by immunoSEQ multiplex PCR. The sample yields over 150,000 clones, approximately 80% seen once. Germline V lookup: CDR1 SGDLS, CDR2 YYNGEE. V shed 0 bases and J shed 3 bases, with 12 bases lying between them. The CDR3 length is 15 residues. The chain combines TRBV9 with TRBJ1-1; the D gene is possibly TRBD1 (6 bases). The sample consisted of PBMCs. The sequence derives from a woman aged 40-49 years in good health and CMV-seropositive. CDR3 sequence reads: CASSVDGRGHTEAFF. The CDR3 DNA sequence: TGTGCCAGCAGCGTAGATGGCAGGGGTCACACTGAAGCTTTCTTT.